Shown below are 31 T cell receptor beta chains from a single sample sequenced in a study of blood T cells in healthy people across ages. The second PCR ran roughly 7 to 12 cycles with a sample-barcoded 5' primer and J-beta primers. TCRdb fed the 5' RACE reads into MiXCR, producing one record per CDR3 protein. The sample comprises roughly 730,000 distinct CDR3 sequences, more than 50% of which are singletons, and around 24% rests with the top ten. Sequenced material: blood. The source of these receptors is a middle-aged man in good health.

The V gene is TRBV20-1, the J gene TRBJ2-3, with TRBD2 matching 9 bases. V shed 0 bases and J 5 bases; nucleotides not matched to a gene: 6. CDR3 size: 15 residues. Germline lookup yields CDR1 DFQATT and CDR2 SNEGSKA (reference sequence). The CDR3 DNA follows: TGCAGTGCTAGAGAGGAGCGGGGGGTTCAAGATACGCAGTATTTT. This translates into CSAREERGVQDTQYF.

The chain employs TRBV7-8 and TRBJ2-5, with D possibly TRBD2 on 5 matching bases. Germline values: CDR1 SGHVS, CDR2 FQNEAQ. V was shortened by 5 bases and J by 3 bases, with 13 bases between the two germline ends. The CDR3 sequence is 14 residues long. CDR3 DNA: TGTGCCAGCAGCCCCGTTGAGAGGGAAGAGACCCAGTACTTC. It encodes CASSPVEREETQYF. Full variable domain (outside the CDR3, taken from reference TRBV7-8 and TRBJ2-5): GAGVSQSPRYKVAKRGQDVALRCDPISGHVSLFWYQQALGQGPEFLTYFQNEAQLDKSGLPSDRFFAERPEGSVSTLKIQRTQQEDSAVYLCASSPVEREETQYFGPGTRLLVL.

Only a few counts were recorded for this clonotype. It may be a read error: a sequence one base away is much more abundant. The V and J genes are TRBV4-2 and TRBJ2-7; 9 bases align to TRBD2. With 2 bases clipped from V and 7 bases from J, the junction kept 12 bases outside the gene matches. The CDR3 covers 16 residues. The germline V gene encodes CDR1 LGHNA and CDR2 YNFKEQ. The CDR3 loop is CASSQNGGGAFGEQYF. The CDR3 nucleotides read TGTGCCAGCAGCCAAAATGGCGGGGGGGCTTTTGGTGAGCAGTACTTC.

This sequence joins TRBV11-2 and TRBJ2-4; 8 bases agree with TRBD1. The end of the DNA aligns better with TRBJ2-7, so the J call may be wrong. The CDR3 has 14 residues. The germline V gene encodes CDR1 SGHAT and CDR2 FQNNGV. CDR3 protein: CASSLVQGAHEQYF. The CDR3 nucleotides are TGTGCCAGCAGCTTAGTCCAGGGGGCTCACGAGCAGTACTTC.

The chain's CDR3 is CASSQEAGTGESPLHF. The CDR3 coding sequence is TGTGCCAGCAGTCAAGAGGCCGGGACAGGGGAATCACCCCTCCACTTT. The chain has TRBV25-1 and TRBJ1-6; 10 nucleotides match TRBD1. CDR3 length: 16 residues. Germline CDR1 MGHDK, CDR2 SYGVNS. J lost 10 bases, V lost 5 bases, and 11 bases had no gene match. The whole variable domain, filled in from reference TRBV25-1 and TRBJ1-6, reads EADIYQTPRYLVIGTGKKITLECSQTMGHDKMYWYQQDPGMELHLIHYSYGVNSTEKGDLSSESTVSRIRTEHFPLTLESARPSHTSQYLCASSQEAGTGESPLHFGNGTRLTVT.

This clonotype was found a few times. V and J are TRBV5-6 and TRBJ1-5, with TRBD1 identical over 9 bases. Germline V gives CDR1 SGHDT, CDR2 YYEEEE. CDR3 length: 15 amino acids. The junction had 2 bases not matched to a gene; V was cut back by 0 bases and J by 4 bases. The CDR3, as DNA: TGTGCCAGCAGCTTGGAACAGGGGGCGAATCAGCCCCAGCATTTT. As protein: CASSLEQGANQPQHF.

The rearrangement joins TRBV11-3 to TRBJ2-1; 7 positions agree with TRBD2. CDR3 length: 15 residues. Germline values: CDR1 SGHNT, CDR2 YENEEA. The V segment lost 4 bases and the J segment 7 bases; nucleotides outside the gene matches: 10. CDR3 in amino acids: CASSSPGGLGNEQFF. The CDR3 region has the DNA TGTGCCAGCAGCTCCCCGGGAGGATTGGGGAATGAGCAGTTCTTC.

The chain recombines TRBV27 with TRBJ2-7; possibly TRBD2 for D (6 bases). Trimming cost V 8 bases and J 1 base, with 15 bases left between them. Looked up from germline, CDR1 is MNHEY and CDR2 is SMNVEV (reference sequence). The CDR3 runs 14 residues. The CDR3 sequence is CASGPWAGSYEQYF. CDR3 sequence (DNA): TGTGCCAGCGGACCCTGGGCGGGGTCCTACGAGCAGTACTTC.

The chain links TRBV5-1 to TRBJ2-3; D may correspond to TRBD1 or TRBD2 (6 bases each). The V gene's germline CDR1 is SGHRS and CDR2 YFSETQ. This CDR3 comprises 15 residues. Trimming left V 4 bases short and J 3 bases short, with 15 bases between. The DNA for the CDR3 is TGCGCCAGCAGCGGGGGCTGGGGGAGGACAGATACGCAGTATTTT. Residues: CASSGGWGRTDTQYF.

The gene calls are TRBV5-1 and TRBJ2-5; D is perhaps TRBD1 (7 bases). The V gene lost 4 bases and the J gene lost 4 bases, with 14 bases spanning the gap. In germline, CDR1 is SGHRS, CDR2 YFSETQ. The CDR3 spans 14 residues. CDR3 sequence reads: CASSGGTEAETQYF. The CDR3 nucleotides read TGCGCCAGCAGCGGCGGGACAGAGGCAGAGACCCAGTACTTC.

This chain joins TRBV7-2 and TRBJ2-5; 9 nucleotides match TRBD1. Losses at the gene ends were 5 bases for V and 5 bases for J; bases not matched to a gene: 12. From germline, CDR1 is SGHTA and CDR2 FQGNSA. This CDR3 is built from 16 residues. In nucleotides, the CDR3 is TGTGCCAGCAGCGTGAGGCCGGGACAGGGTAGGGAGACCCAGTACTTC. Translation gives CASSVRPGQGRETQYF.

This clonotype was detected a few times. The V call is TRBV6-4, the J call TRBJ2-3; 8 positions agree with TRBD2. V shed 0 bases, J shed 7 bases, and the junction held 12 bases outside the gene matches. The CDR3 is made up of 17 amino acids. Germline values: CDR1 MRHNA, CDR2 SNTAGT. The CDR3 sequence is CASSDSTRGDPRNTQYF. CDR3 sequence (DNA): TGTGCCAGCAGTGACTCGACGCGGGGGGACCCCCGTAATACGCAGTATTTT.

The chain uses TRBV7-2 and TRBJ2-1, with TRBD2 matching 12 bases. The CDR3 extends over 18 amino acids. Germline CDR1 is SGHTA and CDR2 is FQGNSA. V dropped 5 bases and J dropped 7; count of bases not matched to a gene: 15. The CDR3 region has the DNA TGTGCCAGCAGCCCGGGACTAGCGGGCTGGAGGGGGGGAAATGAGCAGTTCTTC. Its protein is CASSPGLAGWRGGNEQFF.

This chain joins TRBV25-1 and TRBJ2-7; unclear D gene. Trimming cost V 0 bases and J 3 bases, with 6 bases left between them. The V gene's germline CDR1 is MGHDK and CDR2 SYGVNS. The CDR3 totals 13 residues. CDR3 amino acids: CASSEYVYYEQYF. The CDR3 nucleotides are TGTGCCAGCAGTGAATATGTTTACTACGAGCAGTACTTC.

The V and J genes are TRBV3-1 and TRBJ2-7; D may be TRBD1 (6 bases). Germline CDR1 and CDR2: LGHDT and YNNKEL (reference sequence). V was trimmed by 1 base and J by 5 bases, leaving 9 bases between them. The CDR3 is made up of 13 amino acids. This CDR3 reads CASSQAEGDEQYF. CDR3 DNA sequence: TGTGCCAGCAGCCAAGCCGAGGGGGACGAGCAGTACTTC.

J is TRBJ2-3 and V is TRBV6-5, with a possible D match to TRBD2 (6 bases). Trimming left V 6 bases short and J 6 bases short, with 13 bases between. CDR1 is MNHEY and CDR2 is SVGAGI in the germline V gene. The CDR3 is made up of 13 amino acids. The CDR3 here is CASRRTGVDTQYF. The CDR3 nucleotides are TGTGCCAGCAGGCGTACGGGAGTGGATACGCAGTATTTT.

The chain is built from TRBV20-1 and TRBJ2-3, with TRBD2 identical over 7 bases. There are 12 residues in the CDR3. Germline V gene data show CDR1 as DFQATT and CDR2 as SNEGSKA (reference sequence). The CDR3 protein is CGPSGRTDTQYF. DNA of the CDR3: TGCGGCCCATCCGGGAGGACAGATACGCAGTATTTT.

In the case of this clonotype: Sequence at one end of the junction differs from germline and may be a read error. The V call is TRBV7-2, the J call TRBJ2-2; 8 positions agree with TRBD2. Looked up from germline, CDR1 is SGHTA and CDR2 is FQGNSA. The CDR3 extends over 16 amino acids. The CDR3 reads CASPIAGRRGNGELFF. The CDR3 nucleotides read TGTGCCAGCCCTATAGCGGGAAGACGGGGGAACGGGGAGTTGTTTTTT.

This clonotype was found a few times. The rearrangement uses TRBV12-3 or TRBV12-4 and TRBJ2-3, with 8 bases lining up with TRBD2. The CDR3 is 15 amino acids. V lost 6 bases, J lost 6 bases, and 11 bases stayed unmatched. The CDR3 region is CASRESGLADDTQYF. The CDR3 DNA sequence: TGTGCCAGCAGGGAGTCCGGACTAGCAGATGATACGCAGTATTTT.

V and J are TRBV20-1 and TRBJ2-5; TRBD1 aligns across 8 bases. With 6 bases clipped from V and 2 bases from J, the junction kept 5 bases outside the gene matches. CDR1 DFQATT and CDR2 SNEGSKA come from the germline V gene (reference sequence). The CDR3 covers 13 residues. The CDR3 nucleotides read TGCAGTGCCAGGGGGCAGTTACAAGAGACCCAGTACTTC. Amino acids: CSARGQLQETQYF.

This chain uses TRBV11-3 with TRBJ2-5; weak D call: TRBD1 (6 bases). Germline CDR1 and CDR2: SGHNT and YENEEA. The CDR3 runs 15 residues. V lost 4 bases and J 4 bases, leaving 16 bases between the germline ends. The CDR3 protein is CASSYLGAPSETQYF. The CDR3 region has the DNA TGTGCCAGCAGCTACCTGGGGGCCCCATCAGAGACCCAGTACTTC. Full variable domain (rest looked up from reference TRBV11-3 and TRBJ2-5): EAGVVQSPRYKIIEKKQPVAFWCNPISGHNTLYWYLQNLGQGPELLIRYENEEAVDDSQLPKDRFSAERLKGVDSTLKIQPAELGDSAVYLCASSYLGAPSETQYFGPGTRLLVL.

The genes are TRBV7-9 and TRBJ2-1, with TRBD2 identical over 8 bases. The CDR3 contains 15 residues. Germline V lookup: CDR1 SEHNR, CDR2 FQNEAQ (reference sequence). V lost 6 bases and J lost 5; bases outside the gene matches: 9. The CDR3 protein is CASSPGLEANNEQFF. The CDR3 DNA follows: TGTGCCAGCAGTCCGGGACTAGAGGCAAACAATGAGCAGTTCTTC.

This rearrangement joins TRBV12-3 or TRBV12-4 to TRBJ2-2, with TRBD1 matching 8 bases. Trimming at V came to 8 bases and at J to 5 bases, leaving 22 bases not matched to a gene. This CDR3 is 19 amino acids long. The CDR3 DNA follows: TGTGCCAGCTACCCGAGCATCTCATTACGGACAGGGAATACCGGGGAGCTGTTTTTT. It translates to CASYPSISLRTGNTGELFF.

This clonotype has a handful of counts. The rearrangement links TRBV12-5 to TRBJ2-7; D is perhaps TRBD1 (5 bases). The CDR3 consists of 13 residues. Per germline, CDR1 LGHNT and CDR2 FRNRAP. V was trimmed by 6 bases and J by 3 bases, leaving 12 bases between them. CDR3 sequence: CASGHRTLYEQYF. DNA of the CDR3: TGTGCTAGTGGCCACAGGACCCTCTACGAGCAGTACTTC.

The chain couples TRBV6-6 to TRBJ2-7, with 7 bases lining up with TRBD1. Germline CDR1 is MNHNY and CDR2 is SVGAGI (reference sequence). V trimming: 4 bases; J trimming: 2 bases; junction bases outside the gene matches: 11. The length of the CDR3 is 16 residues. The CDR3 here is CASSSSPGQKAYEQYF. The CDR3 region has the DNA TGTGCCAGCAGTTCCTCCCCGGGACAGAAAGCCTACGAGCAGTACTTC.

This clonotype was counted between two and nine times. The rearrangement joins TRBV28 to TRBJ2-7; no clear D gene. Deletions cut 3 bases from V and 0 bases from J, with 12 bases between. The CDR3 contains 15 residues. Germline CDR1 is MDHEN and CDR2 is SYDVKM. The CDR3 DNA reads as TGTGCCAGCAGTTTTGGCGGAGAAAGCTCCTACGAGCAGTACTTC. Its protein is CASSFGGESSYEQYF.

The chain employs TRBV7-8 and TRBJ2-7, with D perhaps TRBD1 (5 bases). V shed 4 bases and J shed 7 bases, with 20 bases lying between them. The CDR3 loop spans 15 amino acids. The germline CDR1 and CDR2 sequences are SGHVS and FQNEAQ. The DNA of the CDR3 is TGTGCCAGCAGCTCACGGACAATTCGGCCATATGAGCAGTACTTC. It codes for CASSSRTIRPYEQYF.

This chain joins TRBV5-1 and TRBJ1-6, with D uncertain. The CDR3 covers 13 residues. The V gene's germline CDR1 is SGHRS and CDR2 YFSETQ. V gave up 4 bases and J gave up 8 bases, with 10 bases separating them. CDR3 in DNA: TGCGCCAGCAGCGTATTTCGGGATTCACCCCTCCACTTT. The encoded protein is CASSVFRDSPLHF.

The V call is TRBV25-1, the J call TRBJ2-1, with D tentatively TRBD1 (6 bases). CDR3 length: 15 residues. V shed 3 bases and J shed 13 bases, with 22 bases lying between them. Per germline, CDR1 MGHDK and CDR2 SYGVNS. The CDR3 loop reads CASSDRWGLQETQFF. Here the CDR3 DNA reads TGTGCCAGCAGTGATCGGTGGGGGCTACAAGAGACCCAGTTCTTC.

The J gene is TRBJ1-2, the V gene TRBV20-1; D call uncertain. Trimming cost V 6 bases and J 3 bases, with 17 bases left between them. Germline V gene sequence: CDR1 DFQATT, CDR2 SNEGSKA (reference sequence). The CDR3 loop spans 14 amino acids. This CDR3 is CSAQHRKADYGYTF. The CDR3 bases are TGCAGTGCCCAGCATAGAAAGGCGGACTATGGCTACACCTTC.

This chain uses TRBV28 with TRBJ1-2, with no clear D. V gave up 4 bases and J gave up 8 bases, with 17 bases separating them. Germline V gives CDR1 MDHEN, CDR2 SYDVKM. This CDR3 contains 14 residues. This CDR3 is CASSSRSGLGGYTF. CDR3 coding DNA: TGTGCCAGCAGTTCGAGATCCGGGCTCGGAGGCTACACCTTC.